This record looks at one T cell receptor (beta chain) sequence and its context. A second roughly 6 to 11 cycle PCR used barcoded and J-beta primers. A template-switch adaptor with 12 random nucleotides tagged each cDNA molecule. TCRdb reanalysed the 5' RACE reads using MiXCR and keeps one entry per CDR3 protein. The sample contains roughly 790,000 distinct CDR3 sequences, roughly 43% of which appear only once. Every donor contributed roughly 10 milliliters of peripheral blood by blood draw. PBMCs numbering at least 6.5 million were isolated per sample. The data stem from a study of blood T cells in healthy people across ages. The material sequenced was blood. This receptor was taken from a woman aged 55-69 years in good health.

Here the CDR3 reads CASSLNQGTSGNTIYF. As DNA, the CDR3 is TGTGCCAGCAGCTTAAACCAGGGGACCTCTGGAAACACCATATATTTT. This rearrangement joins TRBV7-3 to TRBJ1-3, with D perhaps matching TRBD1 (6 bases). There are 16 residues in the CDR3. The V gene's germline CDR1 is SGHTA and CDR2 FQGTGA. Trimming removed 1 base at V and 0 bases at J, with 10 bases between.